These 12 T cell receptor beta chains share one sample of origin, sequenced in a study of cytomegalovirus exposure and HLA in healthy donors. In the PCR, 60 Vbeta and 13 Jbeta primers were used. Data came from immunoSEQ multiplex PCR; TCRdb stores just in-frame clones and leaves some out. The repertoire holds approximately 140,000 clones, with 78% as singletons. Sequenced material: PBMCs. The source is a male donor in good health and CMV-seronegative.

As regards this clone: Other DNA sequences in this sample translate to the same CDR3. This chain uses TRBV19 with TRBJ2-3; D unresolved. The V end was cut by 1 base, the J end by 4 bases, with 15 bases between. Germline-derived CDR1 and CDR2 are LNHDA and SQIVND (reference sequence). The CDR3 is made up of 16 amino acids. CDR3 in DNA: TGTGCCAGTAGTATAGGCAGTACTACCATGGCAGATACGCAGTATTTT. Residues: CASSIGSTTMADTQYF.

V usage is TRBV15 and J usage is TRBJ2-1; D possibly corresponds to TRBD2 (6 bases). CDR1 and CDR2 from the germline V gene are LNHNV and YYDKDF (reference sequence). Deletions cut 1 base from V and 8 bases from J, with 12 bases between. The CDR3 loop spans 14 amino acids. The CDR3 nucleotides read TGTGCCACCAGCAGAGGGGTCGGGAGCGATGAGCAGTTCTTC. Translation gives CATSRGVGSDEQFF.

The genes are TRBV7-8 and TRBJ2-7, with 8 bases fitting TRBD1. Germline assignment: CDR1 SGHVS and CDR2 FQNEAQ. The V and J ends lost 5 bases and 4 bases, in that order; junction bases with no gene match: 4. The length of the CDR3 is 13 residues. DNA for the CDR3: TGTGCCAGCAGCCCCTGGACAGGGTACGAGCAGTACTTC. Translating it yields CASSPWTGYEQYF.

The chain links TRBV7-8 to TRBJ2-7; D remains ambiguous. CDR3 size: 11 residues. V gave up 5 bases and J gave up 7 bases, with 9 bases separating them. The germline CDR1 and CDR2 sequences are SGHVS and FQNEAQ. The CDR3: CASSLRVEQYF. Written as DNA, the CDR3 is TGTGCCAGCAGCCTCCGGGTAGAGCAGTACTTC.

A few counts support this clone. V usage is TRBV29-1 and J usage is TRBJ2-3; 10 bases agree with TRBD2. The germline V gene has CDR1 SQVTM and CDR2 ANQGSEA. Losses at the gene ends were 4 bases for V and 5 bases for J; bases not matched to a gene: 6. The CDR3 consists of 14 residues. The DNA of the CDR3 is TGCAGCGTTGCGGGGGCTAGCGGGGGAGATACGCAGTATTTT. It yields the protein CSVAGASGGDTQYF.

The chain has TRBV14 and TRBJ1-2; 11 bases line up with TRBD1. Germline trimming cut 3 bases from V and 5 bases from J; bases unmatched to any gene: 5. Per the germline V gene, CDR1 is SGHDN and CDR2 is FVKESK. The CDR3 covers 15 residues. The CDR3, as DNA: TGTGCCAGCAGCCACCGGGGACAGGGGGTTTATGGCTACACCTTC. Translation gives CASSHRGQGVYGYTF.

V usage is TRBV7-8 and J usage is TRBJ2-1, with TRBD2 matching over 13 bases. This CDR3 is 15 amino acids long. Germline values: CDR1 SGHVS, CDR2 FQNEAQ. The V and J ends lost 5 bases and 2 bases, in that order; junction bases with no gene match: 0. The CDR3 spells CASSTSGGAYNEQFF. CDR3 coding DNA: TGTGCCAGCAGCACTAGCGGGGGGGCCTACAATGAGCAGTTCTTC.

The chain couples TRBV5-4 to TRBJ1-2, with 10 bases aligning to TRBD1. The CDR3 is 14 amino acids. Germline CDR1 and CDR2: SGHNT and YYREEE (reference sequence). V lost 6 bases and J lost 3; bases outside the gene matches: 5. The CDR3 DNA reads TGTGCCAGCACCTCGGACAGGGGGTACTATGGCTACACCTTC. Amino acids: CASTSDRGYYGYTF.

This clone appeared a single time. This CDR3 is CASSSYRGSYEQYF. In DNA, the CDR3 is TGCGCCAGCAGTTCTTATAGAGGTTCCTACGAGCAGTACTTC. The chain couples TRBV10-1 to TRBJ2-7; D gene ambiguous. V dropped 5 bases and J dropped 1 base, with 12 bases sitting between them. Germline CDR1 reads WNHNN; CDR2 reads SYGVQD (reference sequence). The CDR3 is made up of 14 amino acids.

V gene TRBV7-9 combines with J gene TRBJ2-7, with D possibly matching TRBD1 (5 bases). The CDR3 length is 14 residues. Per germline, CDR1 SEHNR and CDR2 FQNEAQ (reference sequence). The V end lost 5 bases, the J end lost 3 bases, and 14 bases lay between the germline ends. The CDR3 DNA sequence: TGTGCCAGCAGCCCTCCGGTCAGGGTCTACGAGCAGTACTTC. As protein: CASSPPVRVYEQYF.

This clone appeared a few times. J is TRBJ1-1 and V is TRBV14; D is uncertain. Per the germline V gene, CDR1 is SGHDN and CDR2 is FVKESK. The CDR3 is 13 amino acids. Trimming shortened V by 0 bases and J by 4 bases, and 6 bases separated the two germline ends. CDR3: CASSQDGITEAFF. Here the CDR3 DNA reads TGTGCCAGCAGCCAAGACGGGATCACTGAAGCTTTCTTT. The variable domain in full, completed from reference TRBV14 and TRBJ1-1, reads EAGVTQFPSHSVIEKGQTVTLRCDPISGHDNLYWYRRVMGKEIKFLLHFVKESKQDESGMPNNRFLAERTGGTYSTLKVQPAELEDSGVYFCASSQDGITEAFFGQGTRLTVV.

The chain has TRBV5-1 and TRBJ1-2, with D possibly TRBD1 on 6 matching bases. Between the trimmed V and J ends, which lost 1 base and 0 bases, there was a span of 16 bases. Germline V gene lookup returns CDR1 SGHRS and CDR2 YFSETQ. This CDR3 has 17 amino acids. CDR3 loop: CASSLSPGDLANYGYTF. The DNA of the CDR3 is TGCGCCAGCAGCTTGAGCCCAGGGGACCTTGCTAACTATGGCTACACCTTC.